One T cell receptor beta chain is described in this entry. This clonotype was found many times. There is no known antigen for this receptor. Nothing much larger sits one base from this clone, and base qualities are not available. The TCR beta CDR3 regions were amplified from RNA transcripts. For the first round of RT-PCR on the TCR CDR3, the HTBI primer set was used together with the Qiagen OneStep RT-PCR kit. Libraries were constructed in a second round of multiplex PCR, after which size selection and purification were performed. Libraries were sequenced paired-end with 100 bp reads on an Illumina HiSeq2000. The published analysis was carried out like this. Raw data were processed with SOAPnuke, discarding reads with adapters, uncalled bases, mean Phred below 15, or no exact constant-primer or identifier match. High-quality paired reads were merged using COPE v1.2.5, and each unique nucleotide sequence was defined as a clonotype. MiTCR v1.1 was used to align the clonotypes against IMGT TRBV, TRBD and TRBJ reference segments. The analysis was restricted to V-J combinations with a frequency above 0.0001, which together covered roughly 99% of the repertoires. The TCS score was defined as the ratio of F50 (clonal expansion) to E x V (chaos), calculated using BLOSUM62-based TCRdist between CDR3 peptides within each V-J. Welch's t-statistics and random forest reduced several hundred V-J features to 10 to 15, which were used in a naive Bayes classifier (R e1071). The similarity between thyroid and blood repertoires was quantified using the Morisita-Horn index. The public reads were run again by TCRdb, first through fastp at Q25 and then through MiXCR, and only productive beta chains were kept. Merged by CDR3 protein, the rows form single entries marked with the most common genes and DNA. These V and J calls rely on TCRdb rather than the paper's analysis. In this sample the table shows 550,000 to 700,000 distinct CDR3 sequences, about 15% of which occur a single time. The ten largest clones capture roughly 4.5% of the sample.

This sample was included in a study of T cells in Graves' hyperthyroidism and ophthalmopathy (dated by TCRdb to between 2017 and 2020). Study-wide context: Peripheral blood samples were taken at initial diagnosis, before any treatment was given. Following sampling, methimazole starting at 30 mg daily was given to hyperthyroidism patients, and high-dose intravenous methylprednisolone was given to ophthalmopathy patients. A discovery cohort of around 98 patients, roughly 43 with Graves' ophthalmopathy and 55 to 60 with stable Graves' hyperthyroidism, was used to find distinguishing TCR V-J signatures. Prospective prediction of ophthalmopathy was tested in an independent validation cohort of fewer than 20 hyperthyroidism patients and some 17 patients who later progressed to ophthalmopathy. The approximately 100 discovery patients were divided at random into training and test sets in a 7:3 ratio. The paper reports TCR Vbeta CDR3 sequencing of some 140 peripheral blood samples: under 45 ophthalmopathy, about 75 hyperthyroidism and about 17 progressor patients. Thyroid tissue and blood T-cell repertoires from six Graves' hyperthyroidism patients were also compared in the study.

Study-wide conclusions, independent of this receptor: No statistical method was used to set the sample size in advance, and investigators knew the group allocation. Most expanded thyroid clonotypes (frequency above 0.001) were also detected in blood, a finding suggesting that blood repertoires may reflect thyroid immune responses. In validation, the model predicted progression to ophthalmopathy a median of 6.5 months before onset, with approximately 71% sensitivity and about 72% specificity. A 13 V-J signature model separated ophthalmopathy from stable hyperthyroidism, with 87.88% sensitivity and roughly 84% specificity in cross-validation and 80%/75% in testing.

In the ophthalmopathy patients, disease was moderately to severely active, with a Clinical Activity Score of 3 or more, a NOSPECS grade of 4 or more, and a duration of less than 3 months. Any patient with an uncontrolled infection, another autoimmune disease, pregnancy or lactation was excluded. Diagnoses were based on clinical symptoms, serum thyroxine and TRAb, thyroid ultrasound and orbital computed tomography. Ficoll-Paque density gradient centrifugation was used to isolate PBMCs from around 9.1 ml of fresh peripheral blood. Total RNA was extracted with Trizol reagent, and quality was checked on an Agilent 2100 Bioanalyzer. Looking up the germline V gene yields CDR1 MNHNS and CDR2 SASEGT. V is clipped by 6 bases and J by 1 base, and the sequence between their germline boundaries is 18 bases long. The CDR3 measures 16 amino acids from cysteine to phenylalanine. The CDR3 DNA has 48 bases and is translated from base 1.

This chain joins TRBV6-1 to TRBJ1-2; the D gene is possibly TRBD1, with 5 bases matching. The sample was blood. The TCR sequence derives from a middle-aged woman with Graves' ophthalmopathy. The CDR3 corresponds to CASRQRQGQGNYGYTF. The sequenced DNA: TGTGCCAGCAGGCAGCGCCAGGGTCAGGGTAACTATGGCTACACCTTC.